These 25 T cell receptor beta chains were all obtained from the same sample, sequenced in a study of cytomegalovirus exposure and HLA in healthy donors. The PCR was carried out with 60 Vbeta primers and 13 Jbeta primers. Clones were read by immunoSEQ multiplex PCR, and TCRdb kept only the in-frame ones, dropping some. The sample includes roughly 68,000 clones, roughly 80% of them seen just once. Sequenced input: PBMCs. The receptors originated from a male donor in good health and CMV-seropositive.

This chain connects TRBV7-9 to TRBJ2-5; 10 bases agree with TRBD1. The DNA matches TRBJ2-7 better at its end, which makes the J call doubtful. The CDR3 extends over 14 amino acids. The germline V gene has CDR1 SEHNR and CDR2 FQNEAQ (reference sequence). This chain's CDR3 is CASRQDRGQHEQYF. The CDR3 DNA reads TGTGCCAGCAGACAAGACAGGGGGCAACACGAGCAGTACTTC.

The chain has TRBV6-4 and TRBJ2-2; D not certain. Germline V gene sequence: CDR1 MRHNA, CDR2 SNTAGT. The V end was cut by 6 bases, the J end by 2 bases, with 19 bases between. The CDR3 has 17 amino acids. In DNA, the CDR3 is TGTGCCAGCAGCTCCACTTTCTCGCCTCTAAACACCGGGGAGCTGTTTTTT. Translating it yields CASSSTFSPLNTGELFF.

This rearrangement joins TRBV9 to TRBJ1-1; TRBD1 matches at 7 bases. The CDR3 is 14 amino acids. Germline V gene sequence: CDR1 SGDLS, CDR2 YYNGEE. The V segment lost 4 bases and the J segment 2 bases; nucleotides outside the gene matches: 5. The CDR3 loop reads CASSITGVNTEAFF. In DNA form, the CDR3 reads TGTGCCAGCAGCATTACAGGGGTTAACACTGAAGCTTTCTTT.

The chain is built from TRBV5-1 and TRBJ2-1; 9 nucleotides line up with TRBD2. V trimming: 3 bases; J trimming: 7 bases; junction bases outside the gene matches: 17. CDR1 is SGHRS and CDR2 is YFSETQ in the germline V gene. The CDR3 extends over 18 amino acids. DNA for the CDR3: TGCGCCAGCAGCTCCCAAGCGGGGGGCGTGGGTGGGGTTAATGAGCAGTTCTTC. The encoded protein is CASSSQAGGVGGVNEQFF.

The chain carries TRBV5-6 and TRBJ2-7; D may be TRBD1 (6 bases). The CDR3 totals 13 residues. Trimming cost V 2 bases and J 2 bases, with 8 bases left between them. Looked up from germline, CDR1 is SGHDT and CDR2 is YYEEEE. Here the CDR3 reads CASSLQGPYEQYF. The CDR3 nucleotides are TGTGCCAGCAGCTTACAGGGACCCTACGAGCAGTACTTC.

The gene calls are TRBV4-1 and TRBJ2-2; a possible D gene is TRBD1 (6 bases). The CDR3 extends over 19 amino acids. The V gene's germline CDR1 is MGHRA and CDR2 YSYEKL. Trimming removed 0 bases from V and 6 bases from J, with 23 bases in between. CDR3 loop: CASSQDRKGGRGAAGELFF. The CDR3 bases are TGCGCCAGCAGCCAAGATAGGAAGGGCGGCAGGGGTGCGGCCGGGGAGCTGTTTTTT.

CDR3 coding DNA: TGTGCCAGCAGCTTAGTCGGGGAGGGGGGCACTGAAGCTTTCTTT. The encoded protein is CASSLVGEGGTEAFF. The rearrangement links TRBV7-2 to TRBJ1-1; possible D gene TRBD1, 6 bases. Germline CDR1 SGHTA, CDR2 FQGNSA. V was clipped by 1 base and J by 4 bases, with 13 bases between them. This CDR3 is 15 amino acids long.

V usage is TRBV7-9 and J usage is TRBJ2-2; D possibly corresponds to TRBD2 (6 bases). V gave up 5 bases and J gave up 7 bases, with 11 bases separating them. Germline V gene sequence: CDR1 SEHNR, CDR2 FQNEAQ (reference sequence). This CDR3 is 13 amino acids long. The CDR3 here is CASSRGGSGELFF. The CDR3 DNA is TGTGCCAGCAGCCGTGGGGGGAGCGGGGAGCTGTTTTTT. The variable domain in full, with the rest retrieved from reference TRBV7-9 and TRBJ2-2, is DTGVSQNPRHKITKRGQNVTFRCDPISEHNRLYWYRQTLGQGPEFLTYFQNEAQLEKSRLLSDRFSAERPKGSFSTLEIQRTEQGDSAMYLCASSRGGSGELFFGEGSRLTVL.

The chain employs TRBV4-1 and TRBJ2-5; the match to TRBD2 covers 8 bases. The CDR3 sequence is 16 residues long. Germline V CDR1 and CDR2: MGHRA, YSYEKL. The junction had 10 bases not matched to a gene; V was cut back by 2 bases and J by 5 bases. In DNA form, the CDR3 reads TGCGCCAGCAGCCAACGCGGACGGGGGGGCCGGGAGACCCAGTACTTC. Protein product: CASSQRGRGGRETQYF.

CDR3 residues: CASRPGHAYEQYF. CDR3 in DNA: TGTGCCAGCAGACCGGGACACGCTTACGAGCAGTACTTC. The chain has TRBV28 and TRBJ2-7; the D gene is possibly TRBD1 (6 bases). CDR3 length equals 13 residues. The V end lost 6 bases, the J end lost 4 bases, and 13 bases lay between the germline ends. From germline, CDR1 is MDHEN and CDR2 SYDVKM. Full variable domain (remainder filled in from reference TRBV28 and TRBJ2-7): DVKVTQSSRYLVKRTGEKVFLECVQDMDHENMFWYRQDPGLGLRLIYFSYDVKMKEKGDIPEGYSVSREKKERFSLILESASTNQTSMYLCASRPGHAYEQYFGPGTRLTVT.

The chain joins TRBV7-9 to TRBJ1-2; D not certain. Germline-derived CDR1 and CDR2 are SEHNR and FQNEAQ (reference sequence). The CDR3 totals 15 residues. The V and J ends lost 2 bases and 4 bases respectively, with 14 bases between them. CDR3 residues: CASSLSLFSGYGYTF. The CDR3 nucleotides read TGTGCCAGCAGCTTAAGCCTATTTTCAGGCTATGGCTACACCTTC.

The genes are TRBV6-1 and TRBJ1-2; TRBD1 aligns across 7 bases. This CDR3 is built from 15 residues. In germline, CDR1 is MNHNS, CDR2 SASEGT. With V trimmed by 1 base and J by 4 bases, 6 bases remained unmatched. CDR3 DNA: TGTGCCAGCAGTGAAGGGGCAGGGGGGAGCTATGGCTACACCTTC. This sequence encodes CASSEGAGGSYGYTF.

V is TRBV7-9 and J is TRBJ2-5, with 7 bases lining up with TRBD2. CDR1 is SEHNR and CDR2 is FQNEAQ in the germline V gene (reference sequence). The V and J ends lost 2 bases and 2 bases, in that order; junction bases with no gene match: 8. The CDR3 contains 16 residues. CDR3 DNA sequence: TGTGCCAGCAGCTTACCCGGGGGGTTAAATCAAGAGACCCAGTACTTC. Amino acids: CASSLPGGLNQETQYF. The full variable domain, its missing parts supplied by reference TRBV7-9 and TRBJ2-5, is DTGVSQNPRHKITKRGQNVTFRCDPISEHNRLYWYRQTLGQGPEFLTYFQNEAQLEKSRLLSDRFSAERPKGSFSTLEIQRTEQGDSAMYLCASSLPGGLNQETQYFGPGTRLLVL.

CDR3 amino acids: CASSLAGEAFF. The CDR3, as DNA: TGTGCCAGCAGCTTAGCAGGGGAGGCTTTCTTT. The chain links TRBV11-2 to TRBJ1-1; tentative D call: TRBD1 (6 bases). The V and J ends lost 1 base and 11 bases respectively, with 8 bases between them. Germline assignment: CDR1 SGHAT and CDR2 FQNNGV. CDR3 length: 11 residues.

V and J are TRBV25-1 and TRBJ2-7; 7 positions match TRBD1. V dropped 6 bases and J dropped 4; count of bases not matched to a gene: 0. Germline CDR1 reads MGHDK; CDR2 reads SYGVNS. The CDR3 has 11 residues. The CDR3 region has the DNA TGTGCCAGCAGGACAGGGTACGAGCAGTACTTC. This encodes CASRTGYEQYF.

The chain recombines TRBV28 with TRBJ1-4; D possibly corresponds to TRBD1 (6 bases). V was cut by 5 bases and J by 3 bases, with 19 bases left in between. Germline lookup yields CDR1 MDHEN and CDR2 SYDVKM. The CDR3 sequence is 17 residues long. The CDR3 bases are TGTGCCAGCAGTCCGCTTGGGGGCGCCCGGTCTAATGAAAAACTGTTTTTT. Its translation: CASSPLGGARSNEKLFF.

The chain has TRBV10-2 and TRBJ2-2; D gene unclear. The CDR3 consists of 14 residues. CDR1 WSHSY and CDR2 SAAADI come from the germline V gene. Trimming took off 10 bases at V and 0 bases at J, with 12 bases between the two ends. The CDR3 coding sequence is TGCGCCACCAAAGGTCAGGCGAACACCGGGGAGCTGTTTTTT. Encoded protein: CATKGQANTGELFF.

This rearrangement joins TRBV7-6 to TRBJ2-7; 10 bases align to TRBD2. The germline V gene encodes CDR1 SGHVS and CDR2 FNYEAQ. The CDR3 covers 18 residues. Losses at the gene ends were 5 bases for V and 1 base for J; bases not matched to a gene: 14. CDR3 sequence: CASSPRGLSSGGSYEQYF. DNA for the CDR3: TGTGCCAGCAGCCCCCGGGGACTCTCTAGCGGGGGATCCTACGAGCAGTACTTC.

The V gene is TRBV18, the J gene TRBJ2-1; TRBD2 aligns across 9 bases. Germline CDR1 and CDR2: KGHSH and LQKENI. With V trimmed by 2 bases and J by 9 bases, 2 bases remained unmatched. CDR3 size: 13 residues. The CDR3 DNA reads TGTGCCAGCTCACCAGCGGGGGGGGCTGAGCAGTTCTTC. It specifies CASSPAGGAEQFF. Full variable domain (missing parts from reference TRBV18 and TRBJ2-1): NAGVMQNPRHLVRRRGQEARLRCSPMKGHSHVYWYRQLPEEGLKFMVYLQKENIIDESGMPKERFSAEFPKEGPSILRIQQVVRGDSAAYFCASSPAGGAEQFFGPGTRLTVL.

This clone occurred once. CDR3 DNA: TGTGCCAGCAGCTTAGGAGGGACAGGGAGGACCGAGCAGTACTTC. It translates to CASSLGGTGRTEQYF. The chain is built from TRBV7-2 and TRBJ2-7; 9 positions match TRBD1. V shed 1 base and J 6 bases; nucleotides not matched to a gene: 7. The CDR3 is made up of 15 amino acids. CDR1 and CDR2 (germline): SGHTA, FQGNSA.

The V call is TRBV4-3, the J call TRBJ1-3; weak D call: TRBD1 (5 bases). The CDR3 spans 15 residues. With 0 bases removed from V and 0 bases from J, the gap between germline ends came to 6 bases. From germline, CDR1 is LGHNA and CDR2 YSLEER. This CDR3 reads CASSQDQGSGNTIYF. Here the CDR3 DNA reads TGCGCCAGCAGCCAAGATCAGGGCTCTGGAAACACCATATATTTT.

The chain joins TRBV20-1 to TRBJ1-2; 8 bases are a match to TRBD1. Germline V lookup: CDR1 DFQATT, CDR2 SNEGSKA (reference sequence). V shed 4 bases and J 8 bases; nucleotides not matched to a gene: 3. This CDR3 spans 11 amino acids. CDR3 in DNA: TGCAGTGCTATAGGGACAGGCGGCTACACCTTC. Translated, it gives CSAIGTGGYTF.

This clone was counted only a few times. The chain carries TRBV7-2 and TRBJ1-1; maybe TRBD1 (5 bases). The germline V gene has CDR1 SGHTA and CDR2 FQGNSA. V lost 5 bases and J lost 12, with 19 bases in between. The CDR3 length is 13 residues. The CDR3, as DNA: TGTGCCAGCAGCCCCTACGGGGGTAACGGGCCTTTCTTT. It is translated as CASSPYGGNGPFF.

This clone was seen a handful of times. The chain employs TRBV10-3 and TRBJ2-7; perhaps TRBD2 as D (6 bases). CDR1 is ENHRY and CDR2 is SYGVKD in the germline V gene. V was clipped by 11 bases and J by 0 bases, with 14 bases between them. CDR3 length equals 13 residues. The CDR3, as DNA: TGTGCCGCGGGGCAGGCCACCTCCTACGAGCAGTACTTC. It specifies CAAGQATSYEQYF.

This clone was detected a few times. V usage is TRBV5-1 and J usage is TRBJ2-1; 14 bases line up with TRBD2. Germline values: CDR1 SGHRS, CDR2 YFSETQ. Trimming removed 3 bases from V and 7 bases from J; junction bases left unmatched: 12. The CDR3 is 18 amino acids. The CDR3 reads CASSSATSGGAGLNEQFF. CDR3 coding DNA: TGCGCCAGCAGCTCGGCGACTAGCGGGGGGGCGGGGTTGAATGAGCAGTTCTTC.